The 9 T cell receptor beta chains below come from one sample, sequenced in a study of shared clonotypes between healthy human individuals. Measured with immunoSEQ multiplex PCR; TCRdb has only the in-frame clones, and not every one. This sample has around 1,100,000 clones, with about 80% found just once. The sequencing input was memory CD4+ T cells from PBMCs. Described subset: CD45RA-negative fraction. These receptors were taken from a man younger than 35 in good health. Some clones in this sample may be carry-over from other donors' samples.

The J gene is TRBJ2-1, the V gene TRBV2, with TRBD2 identical over 12 bases. With 8 bases clipped from V and 9 bases from J, the junction kept 11 bases outside the gene matches. The germline CDR1 and CDR2 sequences are SNHLY and FYNNEI. The CDR3 is 15 residues long. For the CDR3, the DNA is TGTGCCAGCGGTCAGACTAGCGGGAGTGCTGGTGAGCAGTTCTTC. The encoded protein is CASGQTSGSAGEQFF.

This clone was seen more than once but under ten times. The V and J genes are TRBV4-2 and TRBJ1-3; D is unclear. Germline loops: CDR1 LGHNA, CDR2 YNFKEQ. The CDR3 spans 16 residues. Trimming took off 4 bases at V and 3 bases at J, with 16 bases between the two ends. CDR3 coding DNA: TGTGCCAGCAGCCTGGGTGGTGGGCTGGGTGGAAACACCATATATTTT. The encoded protein is CASSLGGGLGGNTIYF.

J is TRBJ2-2 and V is TRBV18; possibly TRBD1 for D (5 bases). This CDR3 has 16 residues. With 1 base removed from V and 1 base from J, the gap between germline ends came to 10 bases. Germline lookup yields CDR1 KGHSH and CDR2 LQKENI. The CDR3 spells CASSPLSRENTGELFF. CDR3 nucleotide sequence: TGTGCCAGCTCACCACTCAGCAGGGAGAACACCGGGGAGCTGTTTTTT.

The J gene is TRBJ1-2, the V gene TRBV2; D uncertain. In germline, CDR1 is SNHLY, CDR2 FYNNEI. The V and J ends lost 6 bases and 4 bases respectively, with 15 bases between them. The CDR3 sequence is 14 residues long. The CDR3 reads CASSLGEFSYGYTF. DNA of the CDR3: TGTGCCAGCAGCCTCGGGGAGTTCTCCTATGGCTACACCTTC.

The CDR3 sequence: CASSLGLGWDTQYF. The CDR3 bases are TGTGCCAGCAGCTTAGGTCTGGGATGGGATACGCAGTATTTT. The chain links TRBV7-2 to TRBJ2-3; D uncertain. Germline V gene data show CDR1 as SGHTA and CDR2 as FQGNSA. With 1 base removed from V and 6 bases from J, the gap between germline ends came to 11 bases. This CDR3 is built from 14 residues.

This rearrangement joins TRBV10-3 to TRBJ2-2; D gene ambiguous. The ends were cut back, 4 bases at V and 4 bases at J, with 16 bases in the middle. There are 16 residues in the CDR3. CDR1 is ENHRY and CDR2 is SYGVKD in the germline V gene. The CDR3 nucleotides read TGTGCCATCAGTGCGAAGAGAGGCTCGACCACCGGGGAGCTGTTTTTT. This translates into CAISAKRGSTTGELFF.

This clone was found many times. The rearrangement links TRBV27 to TRBJ2-3; 8 nucleotides agree with TRBD1. This CDR3 is built from 16 residues. The V and J ends lost 5 bases and 6 bases, in that order; junction bases with no gene match: 13. Looked up from germline, CDR1 is MNHEY and CDR2 is SMNVEV (reference sequence). CDR3 sequence (DNA): TGTGCCAGCAGTCCCCGCGGCTTAAACAGGGGGGATACGCAGTATTTT. The encoded protein is CASSPRGLNRGDTQYF.

This clone was recorded a few times. The rearrangement links TRBV5-1 to TRBJ2-7, with 7 positions matching TRBD1. V shed 4 bases, J shed 5 bases, and the junction held 24 bases outside the gene matches. Germline loops: CDR1 SGHRS, CDR2 YFSETQ. This CDR3 is 19 amino acids long. CDR3 amino acids: CASSPGDSYQTFTHDEQYF. CDR3 nucleotides: TGCGCCAGCAGCCCCGGGGACAGTTATCAGACTTTTACCCACGACGAGCAGTACTTC.

This clone has only a few counts. Other DNA sequences of this sample code for an identical CDR3. This sequence joins TRBV6-1 and TRBJ2-7, with D possibly matching TRBD1 (6 bases). The CDR3 consists of 15 residues. V was clipped by 1 base and J by 2 bases, with 12 bases between them. The germline V gene has CDR1 MNHNS and CDR2 SASEGT. CDR3 coding DNA: TGTGCCAGCAGTGAAGTTACAGGGCCCACCTACGAGCAGTACTTC. This gives the protein CASSEVTGPTYEQYF.